Given below is one T cell receptor (beta chain) in context. Its matching antigen is unknown. Germline CDR1 SQVTM, CDR2 ANQGSEA. Unmatched junction bases numbered 3, after V lost 4 bases and J lost 0 bases. The CDR3 runs to 13 residues. This specimen comes from a study of T-cell reconstitution after alpha-beta-depleted transplantation in children. Study results and caveats: At one year after transplant, newly produced T cells mostly accounted for T-cell counts and diversity. After transplant, at about two months, alpha-beta T cells were reportedly derived from several hundred expanded graft clones. Elevated TCRbeta diversity at day 60 was traced, in some patients, to surviving recipient T cells and thymic progenitors.

A TCRbeta library incorporating unique molecular identifiers was prepared. TCRdb called the PCR reads again in MiXCR, with one record for every CDR3 protein. This sample has approximately 20,000 distinct CDR3 sequences, with 10% to 15% found just once. The sequencing used PBMCs, mostly from graft donor cells, collected 60 days after TCRalphabeta/CD19-depleted stem cell transplant. The genes are TRBV29-1 and TRBJ2-7, with TRBD1 matching over 7 bases. The sequence came from a female patient aged 2-15 years who had a stem cell transplant for congenital amegakaryocytic thrombocytopenia, so the T cells may come from the graft donor. CDR3 loop: CSVGTGASYEQYF. In DNA form, the CDR3 reads TGCAGCGTTGGAACAGGGGCCTCCTACGAGCAGTACTTC.